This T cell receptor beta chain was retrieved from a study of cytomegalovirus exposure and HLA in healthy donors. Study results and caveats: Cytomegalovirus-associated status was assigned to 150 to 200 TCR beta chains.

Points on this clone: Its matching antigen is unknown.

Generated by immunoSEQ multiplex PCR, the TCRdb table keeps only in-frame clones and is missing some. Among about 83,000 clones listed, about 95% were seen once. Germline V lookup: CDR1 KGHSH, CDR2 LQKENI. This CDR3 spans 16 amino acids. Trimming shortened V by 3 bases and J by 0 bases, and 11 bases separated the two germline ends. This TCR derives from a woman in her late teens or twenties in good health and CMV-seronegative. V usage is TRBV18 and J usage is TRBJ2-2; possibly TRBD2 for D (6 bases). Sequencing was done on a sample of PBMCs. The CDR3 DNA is TGTGCCAGCTCACCTTCGCGGGGCTCGAACACCGGGGAGCTGTTTTTT. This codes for CASSPSRGSNTGELFF.